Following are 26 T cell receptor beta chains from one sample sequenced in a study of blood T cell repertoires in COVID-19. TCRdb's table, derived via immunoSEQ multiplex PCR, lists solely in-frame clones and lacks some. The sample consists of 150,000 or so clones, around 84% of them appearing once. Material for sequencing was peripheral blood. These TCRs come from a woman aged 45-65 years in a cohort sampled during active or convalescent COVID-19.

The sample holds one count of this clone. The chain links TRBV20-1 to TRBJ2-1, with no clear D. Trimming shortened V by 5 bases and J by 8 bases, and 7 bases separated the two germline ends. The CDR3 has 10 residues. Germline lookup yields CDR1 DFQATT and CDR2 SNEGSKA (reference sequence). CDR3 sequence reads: CSAVNYEQFF. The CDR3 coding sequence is TGCAGTGCTGTAAACTATGAGCAGTTCTTC.

CDR3: CASRDGTAYGYTF. The CDR3 DNA reads TGTGCCAGCAGGGACGGGACAGCGTATGGCTACACCTTC. The chain joins TRBV6-5 to TRBJ1-2, with 7 bases that match TRBD1. The CDR3 covers 13 residues. Trimming at V came to 6 bases and at J to 5 bases, leaving 6 bases not matched to a gene. Per the germline V gene, CDR1 is MNHEY and CDR2 is SVGAGI.

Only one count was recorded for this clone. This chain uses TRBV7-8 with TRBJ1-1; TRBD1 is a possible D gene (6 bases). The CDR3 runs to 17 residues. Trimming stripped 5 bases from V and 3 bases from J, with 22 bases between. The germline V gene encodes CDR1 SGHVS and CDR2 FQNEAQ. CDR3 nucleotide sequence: TGTGCCAGCAGCCCGGAGGCAGGGGCGCCTTTGGACACTGAAGCTTTCTTT. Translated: CASSPEAGAPLDTEAFF.

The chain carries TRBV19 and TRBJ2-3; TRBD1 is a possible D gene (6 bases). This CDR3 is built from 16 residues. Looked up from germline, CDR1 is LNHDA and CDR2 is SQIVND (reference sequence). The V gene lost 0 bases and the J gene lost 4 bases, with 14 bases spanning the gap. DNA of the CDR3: TGTGCCAGTAGTATAGATCGTGCAGGGGTTGCAGATACGCAGTATTTT. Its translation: CASSIDRAGVADTQYF.

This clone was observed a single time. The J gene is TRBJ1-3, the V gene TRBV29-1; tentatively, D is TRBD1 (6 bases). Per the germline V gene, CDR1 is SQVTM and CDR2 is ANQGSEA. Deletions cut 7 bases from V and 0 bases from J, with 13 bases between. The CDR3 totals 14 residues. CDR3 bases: TGCAGCGACTGGACAGTCTACTCTGGAAACACCATATATTTT. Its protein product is CSDWTVYSGNTIYF.

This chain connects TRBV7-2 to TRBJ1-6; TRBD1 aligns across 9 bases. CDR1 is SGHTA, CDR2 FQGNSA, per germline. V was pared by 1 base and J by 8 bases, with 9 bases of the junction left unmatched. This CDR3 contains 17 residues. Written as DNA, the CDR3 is TGTGCCAGCAGCTTAGTGTGGCCGGGACAGGGCCATTCACCCCTCCACTTT. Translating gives CASSLVWPGQGHSPLHF.

The CDR3 sequence: CASSEVADFYGYTF. The CDR3 nucleotides are TGTGCCAGCAGTGAAGTGGCGGATTTCTATGGCTACACCTTC. The V call is TRBV2, the J call TRBJ1-2; no definite D call. The CDR3 contains 14 residues. CDR1 is SNHLY and CDR2 is FYNNEI in the germline V gene. Between the trimmed V and J ends, which lost 1 base and 4 bases, there was a span of 10 bases.

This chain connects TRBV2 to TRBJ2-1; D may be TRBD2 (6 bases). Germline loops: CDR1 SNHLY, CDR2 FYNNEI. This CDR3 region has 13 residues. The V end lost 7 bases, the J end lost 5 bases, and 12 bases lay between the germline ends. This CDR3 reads CASIGGLNNEQFF. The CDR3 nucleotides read TGTGCCAGCATTGGGGGACTCAACAATGAGCAGTTCTTC.

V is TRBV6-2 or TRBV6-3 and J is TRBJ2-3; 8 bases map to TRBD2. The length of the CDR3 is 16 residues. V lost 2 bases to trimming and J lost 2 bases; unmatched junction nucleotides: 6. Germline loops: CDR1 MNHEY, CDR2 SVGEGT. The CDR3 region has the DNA TGTGCCAGCAGTTACGGGGCGGGGGGAGACACAGATACGCAGTATTTT. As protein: CASSYGAGGDTDTQYF.

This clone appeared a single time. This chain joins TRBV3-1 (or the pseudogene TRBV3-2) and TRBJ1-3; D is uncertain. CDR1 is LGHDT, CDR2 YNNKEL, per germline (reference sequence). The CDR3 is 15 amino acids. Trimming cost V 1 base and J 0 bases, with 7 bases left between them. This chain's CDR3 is CASSQAPGSGNTIYF. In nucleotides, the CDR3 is TGTGCCAGCAGCCAAGCCCCGGGCTCTGGAAACACCATATATTTT.

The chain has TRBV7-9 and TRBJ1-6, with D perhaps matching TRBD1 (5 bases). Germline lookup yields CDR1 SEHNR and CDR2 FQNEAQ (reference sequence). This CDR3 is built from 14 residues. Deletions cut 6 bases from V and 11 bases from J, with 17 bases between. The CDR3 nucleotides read TGTGCCAGCAGGATCCAGGGCGTAGGGACACCCCTCCACTTT. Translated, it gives CASRIQGVGTPLHF.

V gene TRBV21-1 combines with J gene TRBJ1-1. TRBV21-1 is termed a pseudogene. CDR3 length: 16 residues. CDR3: CASSKGTLGGNTEAFF. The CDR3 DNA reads TGTGCCAGCAGCAAAGGGACCTTGGGGGGGAACACTGAAGCTTTCTTT.

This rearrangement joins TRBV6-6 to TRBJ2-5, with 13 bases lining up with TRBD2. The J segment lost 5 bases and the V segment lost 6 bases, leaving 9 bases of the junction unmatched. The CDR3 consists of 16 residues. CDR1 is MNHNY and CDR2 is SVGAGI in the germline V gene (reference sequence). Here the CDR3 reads CASSHAGTSGEETQYF. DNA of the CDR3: TGTGCCAGCAGCCACGCGGGGACTAGCGGGGAGGAGACCCAGTACTTC.

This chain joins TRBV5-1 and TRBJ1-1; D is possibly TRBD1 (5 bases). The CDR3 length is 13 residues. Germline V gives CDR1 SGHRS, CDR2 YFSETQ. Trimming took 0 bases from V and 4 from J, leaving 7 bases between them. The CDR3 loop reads CASSLAGVTEAFF. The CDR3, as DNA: TGCGCCAGCAGCTTGGCGGGGGTCACTGAAGCTTTCTTT.

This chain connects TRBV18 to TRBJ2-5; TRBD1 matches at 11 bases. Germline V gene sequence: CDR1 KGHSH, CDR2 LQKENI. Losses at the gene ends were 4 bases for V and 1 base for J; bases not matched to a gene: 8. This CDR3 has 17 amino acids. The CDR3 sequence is CASSRLGQGEVQETQYF. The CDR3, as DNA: TGTGCCAGCTCACGATTGGGACAGGGGGAGGTCCAAGAGACCCAGTACTTC.

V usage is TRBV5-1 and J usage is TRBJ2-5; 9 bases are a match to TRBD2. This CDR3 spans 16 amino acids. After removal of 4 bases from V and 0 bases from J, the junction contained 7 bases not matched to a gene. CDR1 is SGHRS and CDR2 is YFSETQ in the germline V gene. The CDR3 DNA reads TGCGCCAGCAGCACTGTAGCGGGGGATAACCAAGAGACCCAGTACTTC. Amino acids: CASSTVAGDNQETQYF.

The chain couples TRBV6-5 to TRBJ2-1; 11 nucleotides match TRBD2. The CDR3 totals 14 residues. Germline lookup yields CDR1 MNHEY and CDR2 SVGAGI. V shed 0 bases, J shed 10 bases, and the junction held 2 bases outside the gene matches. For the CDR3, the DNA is TGTGCCAGCAGTTACTCAGGGACTAGCGGAGAGCAGTTCTTC. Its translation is CASSYSGTSGEQFF.

CDR3 DNA sequence: TGTGCCAGCTCACCTGGACAGGGGAATGAAAAACTGTTTTTT. The encoded protein is CASSPGQGNEKLFF. The J gene is TRBJ1-4, the V gene TRBV18; 9 bases agree with TRBD1. In germline, CDR1 is KGHSH, CDR2 LQKENI. With V trimmed by 3 bases and J by 5 bases, 1 base remained unmatched. This CDR3 has 14 amino acids.

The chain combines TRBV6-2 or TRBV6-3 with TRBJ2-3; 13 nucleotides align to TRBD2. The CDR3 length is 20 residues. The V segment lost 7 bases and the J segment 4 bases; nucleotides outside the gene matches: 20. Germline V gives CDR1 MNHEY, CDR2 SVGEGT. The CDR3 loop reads CASTPGKLAGGAVKADTQYF. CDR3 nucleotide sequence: TGTGCCAGCACCCCCGGGAAACTAGCGGGGGGGGCAGTCAAGGCAGATACGCAGTATTTT.

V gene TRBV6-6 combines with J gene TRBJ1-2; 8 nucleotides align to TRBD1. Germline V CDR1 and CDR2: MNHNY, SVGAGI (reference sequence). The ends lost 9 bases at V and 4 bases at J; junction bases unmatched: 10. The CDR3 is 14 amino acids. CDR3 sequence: CASTPRGPRYGYTF. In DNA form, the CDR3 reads TGTGCCAGTACGCCCAGGGGGCCGCGCTATGGCTACACCTTC.

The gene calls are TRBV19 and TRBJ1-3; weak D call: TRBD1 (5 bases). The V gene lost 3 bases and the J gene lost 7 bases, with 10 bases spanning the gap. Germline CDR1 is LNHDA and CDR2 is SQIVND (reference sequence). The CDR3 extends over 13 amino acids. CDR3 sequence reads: CASSMQGVNTIYF. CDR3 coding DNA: TGTGCCAGTAGTATGCAAGGGGTGAACACCATATATTTT.

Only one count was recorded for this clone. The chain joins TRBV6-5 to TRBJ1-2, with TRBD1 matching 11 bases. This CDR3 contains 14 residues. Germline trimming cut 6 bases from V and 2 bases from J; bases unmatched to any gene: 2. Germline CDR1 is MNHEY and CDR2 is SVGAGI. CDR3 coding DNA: TGTGCCAGCAGGGGACAGGGGGTGAACTATGGCTACACCTTC. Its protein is CASRGQGVNYGYTF.

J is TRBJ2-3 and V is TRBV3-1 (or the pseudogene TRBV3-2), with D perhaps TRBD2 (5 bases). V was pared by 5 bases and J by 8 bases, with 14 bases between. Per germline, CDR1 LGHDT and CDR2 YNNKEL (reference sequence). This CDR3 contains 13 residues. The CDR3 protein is CASSRSLLATQYF. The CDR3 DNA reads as TGTGCCAGCAGCAGATCGCTTCTAGCTACGCAGTATTTT.

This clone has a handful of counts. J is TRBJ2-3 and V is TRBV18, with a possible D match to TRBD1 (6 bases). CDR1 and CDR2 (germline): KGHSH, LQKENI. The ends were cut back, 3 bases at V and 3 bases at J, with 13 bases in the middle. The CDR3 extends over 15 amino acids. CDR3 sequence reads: CASSPYRDETDTQYF. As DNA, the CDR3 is TGTGCCAGCTCACCTTACAGGGACGAAACAGATACGCAGTATTTT.

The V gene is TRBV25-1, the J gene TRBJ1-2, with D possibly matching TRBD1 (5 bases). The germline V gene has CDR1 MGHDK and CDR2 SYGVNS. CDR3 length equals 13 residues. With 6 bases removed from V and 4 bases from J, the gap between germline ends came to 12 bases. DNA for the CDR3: TGTGCCAGCAGGACCAGGGTAGGCTATGGCTACACCTTC. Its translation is CASRTRVGYGYTF.

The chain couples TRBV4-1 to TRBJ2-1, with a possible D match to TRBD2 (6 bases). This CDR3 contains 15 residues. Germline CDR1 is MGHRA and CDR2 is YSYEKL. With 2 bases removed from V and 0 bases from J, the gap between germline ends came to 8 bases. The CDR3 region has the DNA TGCGCCAGCAGCCAACCGGGGGTCTCCTACAATGAGCAGTTCTTC. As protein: CASSQPGVSYNEQFF.